The T cell receptor (beta chain) under discussion was sequenced for a study of shared clonotypes between healthy human individuals. This clone was counted between two and nine times. This could be a read error, since a much larger clone is one nucleotide away. The sample contains more than one DNA sequence encoding this CDR3. Participating donors were healthy, HIV-negative adults free of recent acute infections or vaccinations. Each sample came from a Caucasian adult donor living in Nashville, Tennessee. Ten immunoSEQ deep assay plates held the unsorted PBMC DNA. TCRdb keeps only in-frame clones here, not all; method: immunoSEQ multiplex PCR. Of 550,000 to 600,000 clones listed, around three quarters are singletons. Germline-derived CDR1 and CDR2 are SQVTM and ANQGSEA. Deletions cut 4 bases from V and 0 bases from J, with 6 bases between. The CDR3 contains 12 residues.

Sequencing used PBMCs. This receptor was identified in a woman aged 40 to 55 in good health. Some clones in this sample may be carry-over from other donors' samples. V gene TRBV29-1 combines with J gene TRBJ1-1; D remains ambiguous. The chain's CDR3 is CSVGQLNTEAFF. DNA for the CDR3: TGCAGCGTTGGACAACTGAACACTGAAGCTTTCTTT.